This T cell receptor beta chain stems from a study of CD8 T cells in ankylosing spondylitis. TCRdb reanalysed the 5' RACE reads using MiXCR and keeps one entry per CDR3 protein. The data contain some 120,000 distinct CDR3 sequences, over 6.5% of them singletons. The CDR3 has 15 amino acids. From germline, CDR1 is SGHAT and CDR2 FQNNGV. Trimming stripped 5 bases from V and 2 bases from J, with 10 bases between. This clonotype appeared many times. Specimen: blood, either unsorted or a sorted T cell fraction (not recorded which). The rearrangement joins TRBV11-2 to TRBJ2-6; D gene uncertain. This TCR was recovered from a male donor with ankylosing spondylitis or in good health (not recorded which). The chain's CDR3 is CASSQDDTGANVLTF. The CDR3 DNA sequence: TGTGCCAGCAGCCAGGACGACACTGGGGCCAACGTCCTGACTTTC.